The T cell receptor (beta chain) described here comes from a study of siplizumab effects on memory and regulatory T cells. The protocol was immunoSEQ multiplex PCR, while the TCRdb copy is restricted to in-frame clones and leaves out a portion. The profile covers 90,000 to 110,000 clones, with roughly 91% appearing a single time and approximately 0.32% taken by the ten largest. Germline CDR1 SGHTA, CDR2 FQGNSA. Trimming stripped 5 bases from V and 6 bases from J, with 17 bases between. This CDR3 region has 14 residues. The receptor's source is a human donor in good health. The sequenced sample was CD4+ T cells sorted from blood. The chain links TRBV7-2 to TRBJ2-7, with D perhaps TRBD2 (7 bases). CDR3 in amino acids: CASSLAFRGGEQYF. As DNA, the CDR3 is TGTGCCAGCAGCCTGGCGTTTAGGGGGGGCGAGCAGTACTTC.